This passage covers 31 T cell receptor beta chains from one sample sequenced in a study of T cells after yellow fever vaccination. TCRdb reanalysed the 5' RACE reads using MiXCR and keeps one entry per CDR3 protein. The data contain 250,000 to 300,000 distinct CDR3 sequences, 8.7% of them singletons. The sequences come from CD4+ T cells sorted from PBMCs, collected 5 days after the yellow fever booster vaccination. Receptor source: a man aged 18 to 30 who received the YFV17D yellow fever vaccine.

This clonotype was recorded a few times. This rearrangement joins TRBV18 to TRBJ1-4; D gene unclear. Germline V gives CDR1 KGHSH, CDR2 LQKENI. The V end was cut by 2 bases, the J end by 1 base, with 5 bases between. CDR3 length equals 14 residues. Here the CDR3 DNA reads TGTGCCAGCTCACCAATCGGAACTAATGAAAAACTGTTTTTT. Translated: CASSPIGTNEKLFF.

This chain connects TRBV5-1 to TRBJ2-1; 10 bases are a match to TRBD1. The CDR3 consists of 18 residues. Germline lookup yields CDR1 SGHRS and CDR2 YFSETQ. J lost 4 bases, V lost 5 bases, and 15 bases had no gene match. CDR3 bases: TGCGCCAGCAGACGTAGGACAGGGGGTCCTCATGATTACAATGAGCAGTTCTTC. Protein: CASRRRTGGPHDYNEQFF.

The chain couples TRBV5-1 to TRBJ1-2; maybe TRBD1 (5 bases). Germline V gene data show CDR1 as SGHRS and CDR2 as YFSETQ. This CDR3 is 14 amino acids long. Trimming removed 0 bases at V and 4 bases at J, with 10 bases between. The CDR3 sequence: CASSLGLGTYGYTF. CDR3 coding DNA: TGCGCCAGCAGCTTGGGTCTGGGGACCTATGGCTACACCTTC.

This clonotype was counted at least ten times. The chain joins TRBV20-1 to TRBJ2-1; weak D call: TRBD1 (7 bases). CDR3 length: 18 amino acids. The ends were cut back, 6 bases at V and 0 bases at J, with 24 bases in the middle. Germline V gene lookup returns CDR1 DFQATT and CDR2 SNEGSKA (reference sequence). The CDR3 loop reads CSAERTLNRGGSYNEQFF. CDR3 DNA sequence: TGCAGTGCCGAAAGGACCCTTAACAGGGGAGGCTCCTACAATGAGCAGTTCTTC.

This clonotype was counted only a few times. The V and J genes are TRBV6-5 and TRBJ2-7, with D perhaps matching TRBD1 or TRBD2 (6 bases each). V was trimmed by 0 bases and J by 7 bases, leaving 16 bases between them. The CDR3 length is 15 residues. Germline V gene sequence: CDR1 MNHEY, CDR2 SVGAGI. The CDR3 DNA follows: TGTGCCAGCAGTTACTCCAACGGGGGCGCGTGGGAGCAGTACGTC. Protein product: CASSYSNGGAWEQYV.

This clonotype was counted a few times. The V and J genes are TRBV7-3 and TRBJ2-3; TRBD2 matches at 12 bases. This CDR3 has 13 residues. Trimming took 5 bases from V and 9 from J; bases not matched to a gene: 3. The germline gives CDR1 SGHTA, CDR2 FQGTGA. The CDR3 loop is CASSKGLAGTQYF. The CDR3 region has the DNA TGTGCCAGCAGCAAAGGACTAGCGGGAACGCAGTATTTT.

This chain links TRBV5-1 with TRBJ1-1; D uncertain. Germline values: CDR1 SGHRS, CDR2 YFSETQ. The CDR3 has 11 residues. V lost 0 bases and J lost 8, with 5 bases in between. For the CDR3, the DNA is TGCGCCAGCAGCTTGGAACAGGAAGCTTTCTTT. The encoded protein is CASSLEQEAFF.

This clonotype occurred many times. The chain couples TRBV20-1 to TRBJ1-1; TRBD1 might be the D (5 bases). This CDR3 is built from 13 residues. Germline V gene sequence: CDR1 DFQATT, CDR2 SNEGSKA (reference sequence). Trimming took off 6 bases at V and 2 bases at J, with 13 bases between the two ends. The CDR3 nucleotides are TGCAGTGCCACGGGACTTTTTAACACTGAAGCTTTCTTT. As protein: CSATGLFNTEAFF.

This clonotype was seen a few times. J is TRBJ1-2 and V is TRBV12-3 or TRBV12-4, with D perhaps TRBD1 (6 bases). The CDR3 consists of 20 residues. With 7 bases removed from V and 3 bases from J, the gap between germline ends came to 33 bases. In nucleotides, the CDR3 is TGTGCCAGCAACCGACGCCGCAGGGGTTTGATGGGTGCATTCGACTATGGCTACACCTTC. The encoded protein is CASNRRRRGLMGAFDYGYTF.

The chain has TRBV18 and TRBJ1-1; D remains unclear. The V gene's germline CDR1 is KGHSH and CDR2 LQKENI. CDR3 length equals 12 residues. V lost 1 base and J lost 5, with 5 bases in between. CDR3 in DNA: TGTGCCAGCTCACCACGGGTAACTGAAGCTTTCTTT. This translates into CASSPRVTEAFF.

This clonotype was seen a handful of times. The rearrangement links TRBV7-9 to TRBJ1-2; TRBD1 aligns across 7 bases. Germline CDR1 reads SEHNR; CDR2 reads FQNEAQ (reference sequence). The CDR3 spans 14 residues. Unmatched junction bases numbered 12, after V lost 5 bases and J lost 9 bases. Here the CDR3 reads CASSPGQNTLRYTF. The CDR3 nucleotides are TGTGCCAGCAGCCCGGGACAGAACACTCTACGCTACACCTTC. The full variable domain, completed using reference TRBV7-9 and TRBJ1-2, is DTGVSQNPRHKITKRGQNVTFRCDPISEHNRLYWYRQTLGQGPEFLTYFQNEAQLEKSRLLSDRFSAERPKGSFSTLEIQRTEQGDSAMYLCASSPGQNTLRYTFGSGTRLTVV.

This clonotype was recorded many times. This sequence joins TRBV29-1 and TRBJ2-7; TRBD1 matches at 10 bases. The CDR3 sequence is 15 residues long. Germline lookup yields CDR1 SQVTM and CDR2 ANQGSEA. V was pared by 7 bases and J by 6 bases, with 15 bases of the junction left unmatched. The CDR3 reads CSAGRDRGGSGEQYF. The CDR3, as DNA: TGCAGCGCAGGGAGGGACAGGGGCGGGTCGGGCGAGCAGTACTTC.

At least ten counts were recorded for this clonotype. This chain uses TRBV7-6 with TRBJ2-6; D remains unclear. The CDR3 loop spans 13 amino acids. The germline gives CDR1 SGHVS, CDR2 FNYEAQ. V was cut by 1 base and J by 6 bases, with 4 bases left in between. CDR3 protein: CASSLVEANVLTF. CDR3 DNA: TGTGCCAGCAGCTTAGTTGAGGCCAACGTCCTGACTTTC.

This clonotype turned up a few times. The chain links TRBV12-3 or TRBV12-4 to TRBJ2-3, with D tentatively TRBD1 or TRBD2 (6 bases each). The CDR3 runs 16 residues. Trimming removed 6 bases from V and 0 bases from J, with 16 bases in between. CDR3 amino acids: CASSPFRGLSTDTQYF. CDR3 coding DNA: TGTGCCAGCAGCCCTTTTCGGGGGCTGAGCACAGATACGCAGTATTTT.

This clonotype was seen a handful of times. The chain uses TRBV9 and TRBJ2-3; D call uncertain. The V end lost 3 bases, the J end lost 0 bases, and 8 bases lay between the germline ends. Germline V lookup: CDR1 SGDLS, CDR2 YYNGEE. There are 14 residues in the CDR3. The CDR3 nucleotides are TGTGCCAGCAGCGCGCGACTGAGCACAGATACGCAGTATTTT. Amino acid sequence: CASSARLSTDTQYF. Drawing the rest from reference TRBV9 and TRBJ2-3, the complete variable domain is DSGVTQTPKHLITATGQRVTLRCSPRSGDLSVYWYQQSLDQGLQFLIQYYNGEERAKGNILERFSAQQFPDLHSELNLSSLELGDSALYFCASSARLSTDTQYFGPGTRLTVL.

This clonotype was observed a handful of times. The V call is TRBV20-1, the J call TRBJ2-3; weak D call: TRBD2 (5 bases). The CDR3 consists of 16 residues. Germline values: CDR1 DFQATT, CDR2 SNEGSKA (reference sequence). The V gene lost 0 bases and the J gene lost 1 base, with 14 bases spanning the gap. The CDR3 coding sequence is TGCAGTGCTAGAGATCCCTACGGGGTGCGCACAGATACGCAGTATTTT. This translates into CSARDPYGVRTDTQYF.

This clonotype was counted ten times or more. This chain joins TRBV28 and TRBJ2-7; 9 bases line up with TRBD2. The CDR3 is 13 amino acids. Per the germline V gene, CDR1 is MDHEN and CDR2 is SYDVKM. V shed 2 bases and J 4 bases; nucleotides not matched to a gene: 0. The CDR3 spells CASSLSGGYEQYV. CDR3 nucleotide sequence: TGTGCCAGCAGTTTAAGCGGGGGGTACGAGCAGTACGTC.

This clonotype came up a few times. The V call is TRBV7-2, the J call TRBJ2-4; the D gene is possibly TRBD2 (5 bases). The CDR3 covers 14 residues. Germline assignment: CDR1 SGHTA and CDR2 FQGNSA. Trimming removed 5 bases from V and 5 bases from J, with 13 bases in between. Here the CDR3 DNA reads TGTGCCAGCAGCCCGACTACATTTGAAAACATTCAGTACTTC. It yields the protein CASSPTTFENIQYF.

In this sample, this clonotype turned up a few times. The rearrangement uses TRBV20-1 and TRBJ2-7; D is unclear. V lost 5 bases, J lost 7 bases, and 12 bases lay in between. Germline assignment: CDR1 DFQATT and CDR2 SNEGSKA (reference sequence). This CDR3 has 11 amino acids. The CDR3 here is CSAGIGGEQYV. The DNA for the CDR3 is TGCAGTGCTGGGATCGGCGGAGAGCAGTACGTC.

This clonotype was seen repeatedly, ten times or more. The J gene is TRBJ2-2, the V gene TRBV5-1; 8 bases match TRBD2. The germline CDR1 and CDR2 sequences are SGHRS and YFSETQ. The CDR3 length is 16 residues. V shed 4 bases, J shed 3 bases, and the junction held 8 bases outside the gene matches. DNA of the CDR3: TGCGCCAGCAGCCGCCCAGTAGCGGGGCACACCGGGGAGCTGTTTTTT. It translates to CASSRPVAGHTGELFF.

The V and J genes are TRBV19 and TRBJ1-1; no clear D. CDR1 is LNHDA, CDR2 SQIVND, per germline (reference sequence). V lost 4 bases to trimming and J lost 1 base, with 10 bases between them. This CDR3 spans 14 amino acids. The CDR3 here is CASSKEYWNTEAFF. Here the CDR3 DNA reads TGTGCCAGTAGTAAGGAGTACTGGAACACTGAAGCTTTCTTT.

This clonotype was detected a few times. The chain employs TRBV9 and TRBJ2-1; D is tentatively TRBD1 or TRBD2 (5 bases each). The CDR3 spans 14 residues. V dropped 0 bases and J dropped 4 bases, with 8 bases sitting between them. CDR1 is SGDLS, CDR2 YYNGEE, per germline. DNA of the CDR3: TGTGCCAGCAGCGTAGGGGGGAAATACAATGAGCAGTTCTTC. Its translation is CASSVGGKYNEQFF.

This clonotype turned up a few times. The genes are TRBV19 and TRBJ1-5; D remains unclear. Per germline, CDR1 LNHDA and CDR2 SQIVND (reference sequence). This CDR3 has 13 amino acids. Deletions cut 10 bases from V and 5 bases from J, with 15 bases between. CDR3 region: CATALNWDQPQHF. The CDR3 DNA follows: TGTGCCACCGCACTGAATTGGGATCAGCCCCAGCATTTT.

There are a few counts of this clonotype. CDR3 residues: CASSQLSTKGNEQFF. The CDR3 bases are TGTGCCAGCAGCCAGCTGTCGACAAAGGGCAATGAGCAGTTCTTC. V usage is TRBV12-3 or TRBV12-4 and J usage is TRBJ2-1, with no clear D. The CDR3 spans 15 residues. The V end lost 6 bases, the J end lost 6 bases, and 18 bases lay between the germline ends.

The CDR3 loop reads CASSQMLSGGVAKNIQYF. The CDR3 region has the DNA TGTGCCAGCAGTCAAATGCTTTCCGGGGGGGTAGCCAAAAACATTCAGTACTTC. The chain employs TRBV6-2 or TRBV6-3 and TRBJ2-4; 8 bases map to TRBD2. The length of the CDR3 is 18 residues. V was pared by 5 bases and J by 0 bases, with 12 bases of the junction left unmatched. The V gene's germline CDR1 is MNHEY and CDR2 SVGEGT.

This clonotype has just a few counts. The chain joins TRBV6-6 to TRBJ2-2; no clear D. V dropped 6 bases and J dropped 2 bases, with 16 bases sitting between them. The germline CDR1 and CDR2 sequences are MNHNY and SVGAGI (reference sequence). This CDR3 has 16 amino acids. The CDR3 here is CASSPRSHGNTGELFF. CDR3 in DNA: TGTGCCAGCAGCCCAAGGTCCCACGGCAACACCGGGGAGCTGTTTTTT.

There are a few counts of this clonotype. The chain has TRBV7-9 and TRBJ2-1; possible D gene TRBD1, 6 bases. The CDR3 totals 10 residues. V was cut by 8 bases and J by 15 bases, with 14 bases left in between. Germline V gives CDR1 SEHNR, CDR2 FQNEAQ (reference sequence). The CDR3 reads CASWGPRAFF. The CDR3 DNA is TGTGCCAGCTGGGGGCCCAGGGCGTTCTTC.

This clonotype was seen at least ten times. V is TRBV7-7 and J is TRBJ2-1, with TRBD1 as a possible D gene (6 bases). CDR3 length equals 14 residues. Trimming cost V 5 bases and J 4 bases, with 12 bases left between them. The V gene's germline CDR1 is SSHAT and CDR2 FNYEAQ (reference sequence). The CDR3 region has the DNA TGTGCCAGCAGCCCAGACAGGACTTACAATGAGCAGTTCTTC. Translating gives CASSPDRTYNEQFF.

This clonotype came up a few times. CDR3 amino acids: CASSLRGTGSRNQPQHF. The CDR3 DNA reads as TGTGCCAGCAGTTTACGGGGGACAGGTTCCCGAAATCAGCCCCAGCATTTT. The V call is TRBV12-3 or TRBV12-4, the J call TRBJ1-5, with TRBD1 matching 8 bases. The length of the CDR3 is 17 residues. The V gene end was trimmed by 2 bases and the J gene end by 4 bases; junction bases not matched to a gene: 10.

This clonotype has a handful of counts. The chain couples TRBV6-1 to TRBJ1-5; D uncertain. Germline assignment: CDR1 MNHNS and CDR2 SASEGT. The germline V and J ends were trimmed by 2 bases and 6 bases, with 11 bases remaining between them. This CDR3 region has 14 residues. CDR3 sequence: CASSERAGGQPQHF. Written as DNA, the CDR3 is TGTGCCAGCAGTGAAAGGGCAGGTGGTCAGCCCCAGCATTTT.

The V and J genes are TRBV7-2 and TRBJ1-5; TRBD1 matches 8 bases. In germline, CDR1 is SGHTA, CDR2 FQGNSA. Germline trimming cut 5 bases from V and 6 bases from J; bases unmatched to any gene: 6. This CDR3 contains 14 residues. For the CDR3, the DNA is TGTGCCAGCAGCCCGGGACAGGCTATTCAGCCCCAGCATTTT. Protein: CASSPGQAIQPQHF.